This T cell receptor (beta chain) derives from a study of Ad26.COV2.S vaccination and SARS-CoV-2 variants. Described treatment: around 19 received Ad26.COV2.S at low or high dose, single or two shots; roughly five received placebo; per-sample allocation not given. At day 63 after the first vaccine or placebo injection, samples were drawn. Vaccine was an Ad26 vector expressing Wuhan-strain SARS-CoV-2 spike. To note about this clone: No antigen is known for it.

Method: immunoSEQ multiplex PCR; TCRdb's copy keeps in-frame clones and lacks some. Found here are 300,000 to 400,000 clones, 85% to 90% of them singletons; the top ten hold about 4.6%. The CDR3 is made up of 17 amino acids. Trimming removed 0 bases at V and 0 bases at J, with 15 bases between. Germline values: CDR1 SGDLS, CDR2 YYNGEE. General study results and limits: Placebo and vaccine recipients had non-spike TCR breadth that was similar.

The V call is TRBV9, the J call TRBJ1-2; no reliable D call. The specimen comprised peripheral blood, sampled in a trial of Ad26.COV2.S vaccine versus placebo. The receptor's source is a person between 18 and 65 years old who received the Ad26.COV2.S COVID-19 vaccine or a placebo. CDR3 nucleotides: TGTGCCAGCAGCGTAGCTGTAAGGGCAACCTCTAACTATGGCTACACCTTC. It translates to CASSVAVRATSNYGYTF. Variable domain in full (rest from reference TRBV9 and TRBJ1-2): DSGVTQTPKHLITATGQRVTLRCSPRSGDLSVYWYQQSLDQGLQFLIQYYNGEERAKGNILERFSAQQFPDLHSELNLSSLELGDSALYFCASSVAVRATSNYGYTFGSGTRLTVV.